The 16 T cell receptor beta chains below all came from one sample that was sequenced in a study of T cell changes during pregnancy in multiple sclerosis. Profiled with immunoSEQ multiplex PCR; TCRdb holds only in-frame clones, not every one. The profile covers about 110,000 clones, with under 95% appearing a single time and about 1.6% taken by the ten largest. The sequencing here drew on peripheral blood, taken before pregnancy. These TCRs come from a female donor with multiple sclerosis, enrolled in a pregnancy study.

This chain connects TRBV30 to TRBJ2-6, with D unresolved. CDR1 is GTSNPN and CDR2 is SVGIG in the germline V gene (reference sequence). Trimming pared 0 bases from V and 0 bases from J, leaving 3 bases between. This CDR3 has 14 residues. The CDR3 sequence is CAWSVRSGANVLTF. CDR3 coding DNA: TGTGCCTGGAGTGTTCGCTCTGGGGCCAACGTCCTGACTTTC. The variable domain in full, with the rest retrieved from reference TRBV30 and TRBJ2-6, is SQTIHQWPATLVQPVGSPLSLECTVEGTSNPNLYWYRQAAGRGLQLLFYSVGIGQISSEVPQNLSASRPQDRQFILSSKKLLLSDSGFYLCAWSVRSGANVLTFGAGSRLTVL.

The V call is TRBV30, the J call TRBJ2-5; D is possibly TRBD1 (5 bases). The V and J ends lost 7 bases and 3 bases respectively, with 15 bases between them. The CDR3 has 13 residues. CDR1 and CDR2 (germline): GTSNPN, SVGIG (reference sequence). The CDR3 nucleotides are TGTGCCTCAGTTCGTGGGGCGGAAGAGACCCAGTACTTC. This translates into CASVRGAEETQYF.

The J gene is TRBJ1-1, the V gene TRBV2, with TRBD1 matching over 8 bases. Germline V CDR1 and CDR2: SNHLY, FYNNEI. Trimming at V came to 3 bases and at J to 7 bases, leaving 1 base not matched to a gene. The CDR3 loop spans 12 amino acids. This CDR3 reads CASSDDRGEAFF. CDR3 nucleotides: TGTGCCAGCAGTGACGACAGGGGTGAAGCTTTCTTT.

About this clone: The junction shows a germline mismatch at one end, possibly a read error. Other nucleotide sequences in the sample specify the same CDR3. V and J are TRBV5-6 and TRBJ1-1; 8 bases map to TRBD1. The CDR3 length is 17 residues. Germline V gene data show CDR1 as SGHDT and CDR2 as YYEEEE. CDR3 nucleotide sequence: TGTGCCAGCAGCTTGATGCTCAGGGACAGGTTGAACACTGAAGCTTTCTTC. This sequence encodes CASSLMLRDRLNTEAFF.

The chain employs TRBV5-1 and TRBJ2-3; D is perhaps TRBD1 (6 bases). Germline loops: CDR1 SGHRS, CDR2 YFSETQ. This CDR3 spans 14 amino acids. The V end lost 5 bases, the J end lost 4 bases, and 14 bases lay between the germline ends. The CDR3 spells CASRDTGLPDTQYF. The DNA of the CDR3 is TGCGCCAGCAGGGATACAGGGCTCCCAGATACGCAGTATTTT.

The chain uses TRBV5-4 and TRBJ2-3, with 10 bases lining up with TRBD1. Per the germline V gene, CDR1 is SGHNT and CDR2 is YYREEE (reference sequence). V was clipped by 0 bases and J by 6 bases; unmatched bases: 13. This CDR3 comprises 18 residues. CDR3 nucleotides: TGTGCCAGCAGCTTGGGCCCCGCCGGGACAGGGGTTTTGGATACGCAGTATTTT. Protein sequence: CASSLGPAGTGVLDTQYF.

The chain has TRBV30 and TRBJ1-1; D is uncertain. V lost 1 base to trimming and J lost 5 bases, with 14 bases between them. Germline loops: CDR1 GTSNPN, CDR2 SVGIG (reference sequence). CDR3 length: 14 residues. CDR3 region: CAWSAYFGGTEAFF. As DNA, the CDR3 is TGTGCCTGGAGTGCGTACTTCGGCGGAACTGAAGCTTTCTTT.

The chain carries TRBV6-6 and TRBJ2-1; D is possibly TRBD1 (6 bases). V was cut by 9 bases and J by 1 base, with 13 bases left in between. The V gene's germline CDR1 is MNHNY and CDR2 SVGAGI (reference sequence). This CDR3 is built from 14 residues. The CDR3 here is CARQQTGSYNEQFF. The CDR3 bases are TGTGCCAGACAACAAACAGGGTCCTACAATGAGCAGTTCTTC.

The chain joins TRBV30 to TRBJ1-1; D is possibly TRBD1 (5 bases). Germline loops: CDR1 GTSNPN, CDR2 SVGIG (reference sequence). Trimming removed 3 bases at V and 3 bases at J, with 5 bases between. CDR3 length: 11 residues. Here the CDR3 reads CAWSRDTEAFF. The CDR3 bases are TGTGCCTGGAGCAGGGACACTGAAGCTTTCTTT. Filled out from reference TRBV30 and TRBJ1-1, the complete variable domain reads SQTIHQWPATLVQPVGSPLSLECTVEGTSNPNLYWYRQAAGRGLQLLFYSVGIGQISSEVPQNLSASRPQDRQFILSSKKLLLSDSGFYLCAWSRDTEAFFGQGTRLTVV.

V gene TRBV30 combines with J gene TRBJ1-5; D gene uncertain. Germline-derived CDR1 and CDR2 are GTSNPN and SVGIG (reference sequence). Trimming left V 4 bases short and J 6 bases short, with 10 bases between. CDR3 length: 12 amino acids. The CDR3, as DNA: TGTGCCTGGAATTTTTTCGGTCAGCCCCAGCATTTT. It yields the protein CAWNFFGQPQHF.

The V and J genes are TRBV28 and TRBJ1-2; 8 bases align to TRBD1. V gave up 3 bases and J gave up 8 bases; unmatched junction bases: 5. The CDR3 has 13 amino acids. Germline CDR1 MDHEN, CDR2 SYDVKM. CDR3 sequence: CASSFQGAWGYTF. DNA of the CDR3: TGTGCCAGCAGTTTCCAGGGGGCGTGGGGCTACACCTTC.

This clone was seen a single time. The gene calls are TRBV27 and TRBJ2-3; 8 bases agree with TRBD1. From germline, CDR1 is MNHEY and CDR2 SMNVEV (reference sequence). Unmatched junction bases numbered 2, after V lost 2 bases and J lost 4 bases. There are 14 residues in the CDR3. The CDR3 region has the DNA TGTGCCAGCAGTTTACAGGGGGCAGCAGATACGCAGTATTTT. Translated: CASSLQGAADTQYF.

V and J are TRBV30 and TRBJ1-3; tentatively, D is TRBD1 (6 bases). The V gene's germline CDR1 is GTSNPN and CDR2 SVGIG (reference sequence). The germline V and J ends were trimmed by 2 bases and 0 bases, with 8 bases remaining between them. This CDR3 has 14 residues. The CDR3: CAWSPGDSGNTIYF. The CDR3 DNA reads as TGTGCCTGGAGTCCAGGGGACTCTGGAAACACCATATATTTT.

A few counts support this clone. This rearrangement joins TRBV2 to TRBJ1-2; the match to TRBD1 covers 11 bases. The CDR3 runs to 13 residues. V lost 6 bases and J lost 7; bases outside the gene matches: 4. Germline lookup yields CDR1 SNHLY and CDR2 FYNNEI. The CDR3 is CASRIGTGGGYTF. Written as DNA, the CDR3 is TGTGCCAGCAGAATTGGGACAGGGGGTGGCTACACCTTC. Drawing the rest from reference TRBV2 and TRBJ1-2, the complete variable domain is EPEVTQTPSHQVTQMGQEVILRCVPISNHLYFYWYRQILGQKVEFLVSFYNNEISEKSEIFDDQFSVERPDGSNFTLKIRSTKLEDSAMYFCASRIGTGGGYTFGSGTRLTVV.

The chain is built from TRBV7-2 and TRBJ2-7; TRBD2 aligns across 11 bases. Germline values: CDR1 SGHTA, CDR2 FQGNSA. The CDR3 covers 15 residues. V lost 6 bases, J lost 0 bases, and 4 bases stayed unmatched. CDR3 loop: CASRTSGTDSYEQYF. The CDR3 DNA sequence: TGTGCCAGCAGGACTAGCGGGACAGACTCCTACGAGCAGTACTTC.

The V call is TRBV5-1, the J call TRBJ2-7; 7 nucleotides agree with TRBD1. The CDR3 totals 15 residues. Germline CDR1 reads SGHRS; CDR2 reads YFSETQ. J was trimmed by 3 bases and V by 4 bases; bases with no gene match: 10. The CDR3 nucleotides read TGCGCCAGCAGCCTACTTCGACAGGGTCGCTACGAGCAGTACTTC. Protein product: CASSLLRQGRYEQYF.